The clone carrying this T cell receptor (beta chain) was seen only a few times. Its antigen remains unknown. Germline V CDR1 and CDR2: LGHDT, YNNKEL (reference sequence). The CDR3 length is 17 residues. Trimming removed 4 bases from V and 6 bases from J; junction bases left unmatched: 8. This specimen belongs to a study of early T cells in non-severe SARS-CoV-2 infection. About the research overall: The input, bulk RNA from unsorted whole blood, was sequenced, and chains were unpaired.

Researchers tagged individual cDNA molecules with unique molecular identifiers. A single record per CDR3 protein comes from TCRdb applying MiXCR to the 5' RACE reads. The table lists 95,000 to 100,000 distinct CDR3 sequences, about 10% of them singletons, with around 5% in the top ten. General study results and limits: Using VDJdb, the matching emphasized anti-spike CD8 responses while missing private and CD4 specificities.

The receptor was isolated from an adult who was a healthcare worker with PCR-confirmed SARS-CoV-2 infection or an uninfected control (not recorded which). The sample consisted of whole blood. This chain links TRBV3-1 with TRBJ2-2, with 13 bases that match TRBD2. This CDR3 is CASSRDATSGRSGELFF. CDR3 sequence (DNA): TGTGCCAGCAGCCGGGATGCGACTAGCGGGAGGTCCGGGGAGCTGTTTTTT.